This record covers a single T cell receptor (beta chain). Its antigen is as yet unknown. The data belong to a study of T cells after yellow fever vaccination. Study information: Low-cell-number fractions underwent preparation using SMART-Seq v4 Ultra Low Input.

It was through 5'RACE template switching that TCR cDNA was made, with a universal primer site and UMIs added. Using its own MiXCR run on the 5' RACE reads, TCRdb lists one record per CDR3 protein. The sample records 170,000 or so distinct CDR3 sequences, about 6.2% being singletons. Study findings and constraints: CD4 and CD8 compartments shared a small share of clonotypes, likely from convergent recombination. Researchers cautioned that FACS-sorted repertoires could harbor abundant clonotypes contaminating from the bulk population.

Specimen: CD4+ T cells sorted from PBMCs, collected on the day of the first yellow fever vaccination. The TCR comes from a man aged 18 to 35 who received the YFV17D yellow fever vaccine.

CDR3 amino acids: CASSLVISGNTIYF. The DNA for the CDR3 is TGTGCCAGCAGCTTAGTTATCTCTGGAAACACCATATATTTT. The V gene is TRBV7-8, the J gene TRBJ1-3; D remains unclear. The CDR3 contains 14 residues. V was cut by 1 base and J by 0 bases, with 4 bases left in between. CDR1 is SGHVS, CDR2 FQNEAQ, per germline.